The clone carrying this T cell receptor beta chain has more than one count but fewer than ten. Its antigen remains unidentified. The data were obtained in a study of post-analysis software for immune sequencing data. V trimming: 6 bases; J trimming: 5 bases; junction bases outside the gene matches: 8. The CDR3 has 15 residues. Unique molecular identifiers featured in each of the TCR beta cDNA libraries. TCRdb re-derived calls from the PCR reads in MiXCR, one entry per CDR3 protein. The sample has about 560,000 distinct CDR3 sequences; roughly 47% are singletons. Notes on the study in general: Relative to controls, patients had a few TRBV segments at higher frequency, with TRBV5-6, TRBV5-1 and TRBV20-1 among these.

The V gene is TRBV12-3 or TRBV12-4, the J gene TRBJ2-1, with 9 bases aligning to TRBD2. Sequenced material: blood. This TCR derives from a girl aged 5-17 years with multiple sclerosis. For the CDR3, the DNA is TGTGCCAGCAGCCGTCATAGCGGGAGCAACAATGAGCAGTTCTTC. It specifies CASSRHSGSNNEQFF.